This T cell receptor (beta chain) is from a study of cytomegalovirus exposure and HLA in healthy donors. Germline V gives CDR1 SGHDT, CDR2 YYEEEE. This CDR3 contains 14 residues. Trimming cost V 4 bases and J 4 bases, with 12 bases left between them. Remarks on this clone: Its specificity is unknown.

General observations from the study: A few chains linked to CMV were shown in vitro to be specific for CMV antigens. Other equally common chains were less clonally expanded than HLA-associated TCR beta chains, a later analysis showed.

PCR involved 60 Vbeta and 13 Jbeta primers. Original data processing: Among the unique TCR beta chains that a later analysis counted, 80 million to 100 million in all, 10 million to 14 million were shared. Produced via immunoSEQ multiplex PCR; TCRdb's table is partial and in-frame only. V and J calls and clone size follow that table, whereas D and trimming were derived from the DNA. The sample has 110,000 or so clones, 70% to 80% seen once. The TCR was taken from a woman between 40 and 50 years old in good health and CMV-seropositive. Sequences were obtained from PBMCs. The rearrangement links TRBV5-6 to TRBJ1-5; weak D call: TRBD1 (6 bases). DNA of the CDR3: TGTGCCAGCAGCCTGACAGGAAAGAATCAGCCCCAGCATTTT. Residues: CASSLTGKNQPQHF.